What follows is one TCR beta chain and its context. No antigen is known for it. The data stem from a study of human T cells and chemical hapten exposure. General study findings and limits: Alopecia in the donors means their immune response may deviate from healthy people's. With regard to DPC sensitization, TCRs above 1 in 1000 frequency did not change. Expanded TCRs showed more large CDR3 clusters than pre-sensitization or healthy control sets.

Individual cDNA molecules had unique molecular identifiers attached to them by the library. TCRdb reprocessed the RACE reads with MiXCR, giving one entry per CDR3 protein. The table lists 250,000 or so distinct CDR3 sequences, about 8.1% of them singletons. Time point: pre-sensitization, week 0. Treatment reported: therapeutic diphenylcyclopropenone sensitization with weekly scalp DPC. V was clipped by 1 base and J by 7 bases; unmatched bases: 2. The CDR3 extends over 15 amino acids. Germline assignment: CDR1 SEHNR and CDR2 FQNEAQ (reference sequence). The TCR was taken from a woman aged 40 to 50 with alopecia areata. Some clones in this sample may be carry-over from other donors' samples. The J gene is TRBJ2-1, the V gene TRBV7-9; the match to TRBD2 covers 12 bases. This specimen was whole blood, taken in connection with sensitization to the hapten diphenylcyclopropenone (DPC). The CDR3 loop is CASSLGTSGTNEQFF. DNA of the CDR3: TGTGCCAGCAGCTTAGGGACTAGCGGGACGAATGAGCAGTTCTTC. Using reference TRBV7-9 and TRBJ2-1 for the parts outside the CDR3, the full variable domain is DTGVSQNPRHKITKRGQNVTFRCDPISEHNRLYWYRQTLGQGPEFLTYFQNEAQLEKSRLLSDRFSAERPKGSFSTLEIQRTEQGDSAMYLCASSLGTSGTNEQFFGPGTRLTVL.